This T cell receptor beta chain emerged from a study of memory CD4+ T cells and cytomegalovirus serostatus. CDR1 and CDR2 (germline): ENHRY, SYGVKD. CDR3 length equals 12 residues. Study-level findings and limits: The CMV-associated TCR signature appears largely within the CD4+ memory repertoire. Each of approximately 70 CMV-associated TCRbeta sequences occurred in one to five individuals.

Using immunoSEQ multiplex PCR, the repertoire was profiled, and TCRdb retains in-frame clones only, with some absent. The sample holds around 38,000 clones, around 80% seen once. On this clone itself: The antigen remains unidentified.

Single viable CD3+CD4+CD8-CD45RO+ cells were sorted as the memory CD4+ T cells. The chain carries TRBV10-3 and TRBJ2-5; no reliable D call. The J call may not be correct, given that the DNA end is closer to TRBJ2-7. This receptor was identified in an adult in good health and CMV-seronegative. Material: memory CD4+ T cells from blood. The CDR3: CATGSLTYEQYF. The CDR3 region has the DNA TGTGCCACCGGGTCCCTTACCTACGAGCAGTACTTC.